Presented here are 24 T cell receptor beta chains from one specimen sequenced in a study of control samples from healthy donors and cancer patients. Method: immunoSEQ multiplex PCR; TCRdb's copy keeps in-frame clones and lacks some. The sample has about 130,000 clones; more than 70% are singletons. The sample taken for sequencing was blood. These receptors were obtained from a middle-aged man in good health.

The chain couples TRBV3-1 (or the pseudogene TRBV3-2) to TRBJ1-5, with D maybe TRBD1 (5 bases). The germline V gene encodes CDR1 LGHDT and CDR2 YNNKEL (reference sequence). CDR3 length equals 14 residues. With 3 bases removed from V and 10 bases from J, the gap between germline ends came to 16 bases. DNA for the CDR3: TGTGCCAGCAGCCATCGGGACGGATTATCCCCCCAGCATTTT. Translated, it gives CASSHRDGLSPQHF.

The sample holds a few counts of this clone. The chain uses TRBV24-1 and TRBJ1-2; 12 nucleotides align to TRBD1. The germline V gene encodes CDR1 KGHDR and CDR2 SFDVKD. The CDR3 runs 15 residues. V lost 4 bases and J lost 8; bases outside the gene matches: 7. CDR3 nucleotides: TGTGCCACCAGTGAGGGGGACAGGGGGCTTCAGGGCTACACCTTC. Its protein is CATSEGDRGLQGYTF.

This clone was detected only a few times. The chain combines TRBV19 with TRBJ2-7, with TRBD1 matching over 7 bases. The germline gives CDR1 LNHDA, CDR2 SQIVND (reference sequence). The CDR3 has 14 residues. The V and J ends lost 4 bases and 3 bases, in that order; junction bases with no gene match: 6. The CDR3 region has the DNA TGTGCCAGTAGTACCCCTGGGACAGTCTACGAGCAGTACTTC. Translated, it gives CASSTPGTVYEQYF. Supplemented by reference TRBV19 and TRBJ2-7, the full variable domain reads DGGITQSPKYLFRKEGQNVTLSCEQNLNHDAMYWYRQDPGQGLRLIYYSQIVNDFQKGDIAEGYSVSREKKESFPLTVTSAQKNPTAFYLCASSTPGTVYEQYFGPGTRLTVT.

The chain has TRBV10-1 and TRBJ2-1, with D perhaps being TRBD1 or TRBD2 (6 bases each). V lost 0 bases and J 9 bases, leaving 9 bases between the germline ends. Germline V lookup: CDR1 WNHNN, CDR2 SYGVQD (reference sequence). The CDR3 is 13 residues long. CDR3 residues: CASSESWGAEQFF. CDR3 nucleotide sequence: TGCGCCAGCAGTGAGTCTTGGGGGGCTGAGCAGTTCTTC.

CDR3 in amino acids: CASSLAAGAGELFF. DNA of the CDR3: TGTGCCAGCAGCTTAGCCGCTGGGGCCGGGGAGCTGTTTTTT. This chain connects TRBV7-2 to TRBJ2-2; no clear D gene. The CDR3 is made up of 14 amino acids. V shed 0 bases and J shed 6 bases, with 8 bases lying between them. The germline V gene encodes CDR1 SGHTA and CDR2 FQGNSA.

The gene calls are TRBV19 and TRBJ1-1; possibly TRBD1 for D (6 bases). Germline loops: CDR1 LNHDA, CDR2 SQIVND (reference sequence). V was pared by 5 bases and J by 5 bases, with 12 bases between. The CDR3 is 13 residues long. In DNA, the CDR3 is TGTGCCAGTAGTGCGGAGGGGGGAACTGAAGCTTTCTTT. The encoded protein is CASSAEGGTEAFF.

This clone was observed once. The chain has TRBV29-1 and TRBJ1-2; D gene uncertain. This CDR3 spans 10 amino acids. The germline gives CDR1 SQVTM, CDR2 ANQGSEA. V shed 4 bases and J shed 6 bases, with 6 bases lying between them. CDR3 nucleotides: TGCAGCGTTGGCTATGATGGCTACACCTTC. As protein: CSVGYDGYTF. The full variable domain, in which reference TRBV29-1 and TRBJ1-2 provide the parts outside the CDR3, is SAVISQKPSRDICQRGTSLTIQCQVDSQVTMMFWYRQQPGQSLTLIATANQGSEATYESGFVIDKFPISRPNLTFSTLTVSNMSPEDSSIYLCSVGYDGYTFGSGTRLTVV.

The DNA of the CDR3 is TGTGCCAGCAGCGTGCCCACAGATACGCAGTATTTT. Its translation is CASSVPTDTQYF. The chain is built from TRBV9 and TRBJ2-3, with D uncertain. The ends were cut back, 2 bases at V and 2 bases at J, with 3 bases in the middle. The CDR3 has 12 residues. The germline gives CDR1 SGDLS, CDR2 YYNGEE.

The V gene is TRBV7-2, the J gene TRBJ2-3; 11 nucleotides line up with TRBD2. The length of the CDR3 is 16 residues. Germline CDR1 SGHTA, CDR2 FQGNSA. Trimming at V came to 0 bases and at J to 5 bases, leaving 4 bases not matched to a gene. CDR3 in amino acids: CASSLALAGGVDTQYF. As DNA, the CDR3 is TGTGCCAGCAGCTTAGCGCTAGCGGGGGGCGTAGATACGCAGTATTTT.

The rearrangement uses TRBV7-8 and TRBJ1-1, with 7 nucleotides matching TRBD1. Germline values: CDR1 SGHVS, CDR2 FQNEAQ. This CDR3 contains 14 residues. The trim removed 5 bases at V and 4 bases at J, leaving 7 bases unmatched. CDR3 region: CASSIINRGTEAFF. The CDR3 bases are TGTGCCAGCAGCATCATAAACAGGGGCACTGAAGCTTTCTTT. The full variable domain, in which reference TRBV7-8 and TRBJ1-1 provide the parts outside the CDR3, is GAGVSQSPRYKVAKRGQDVALRCDPISGHVSLFWYQQALGQGPEFLTYFQNEAQLDKSGLPSDRFFAERPEGSVSTLKIQRTQQEDSAVYLCASSIINRGTEAFFGQGTRLTVV.

On this clone: At the DNA level, this CDR3 is encoded by other sequences in the same sample as well. The chain couples TRBV28 to TRBJ2-5, with 8 bases matching TRBD2. The junction had 5 bases not matched to a gene; V was cut back by 3 bases and J by 5 bases. Germline-derived CDR1 and CDR2 are MDHEN and SYDVKM. The length of the CDR3 is 14 residues. The CDR3 sequence: CASSLLAGGETQYF. CDR3 in DNA: TGTGCCAGCAGTTTGCTGGCGGGGGGCGAGACCCAGTACTTC.

This chain connects TRBV19 to TRBJ2-2, with D tentatively TRBD2 (5 bases). Trimming removed 7 bases from V and 2 bases from J, with 11 bases in between. Germline loops: CDR1 LNHDA, CDR2 SQIVND (reference sequence). The length of the CDR3 is 14 residues. As DNA, the CDR3 is TGTGCCAGTAAGGAGGTTATTAACACCGGGGAGCTGTTTTTT. Translating it yields CASKEVINTGELFF.

This clone was observed a handful of times. This sequence joins TRBV25-1 and TRBJ1-2; 9 bases are a match to TRBD1. The germline V gene encodes CDR1 MGHDK and CDR2 SYGVNS. The CDR3 has 14 amino acids. The junction had 4 bases not matched to a gene; V was cut back by 2 bases and J by 6 bases. CDR3 DNA: TGTGCCAGCAGTGAAACAGGGGGCAAGGATGGCTACACCTTC. It encodes CASSETGGKDGYTF.

The chain links TRBV2 to TRBJ1-2; 9 bases agree with TRBD1. V was clipped by 5 bases and J by 2 bases; unmatched bases: 3. The CDR3 covers 14 residues. The germline V gene has CDR1 SNHLY and CDR2 FYNNEI. As DNA, the CDR3 is TGTGCCAGCAGTCCTGACAGGGGGAACTATGGCTACACCTTC. It encodes CASSPDRGNYGYTF.

This clone was recorded once. CDR3 sequence: CASSLERTTYGQETQYF. The DNA of the CDR3 is TGCGCCAGCAGCTTGGAAAGGACAACCTACGGACAAGAGACCCAGTACTTC. J is TRBJ2-5 and V is TRBV5-1, with a tentative D call TRBD1 (5 bases). This CDR3 has 17 residues. V lost 0 bases to trimming and J lost 2 bases, with 17 bases between them. The germline gives CDR1 SGHRS, CDR2 YFSETQ.

The rearrangement joins TRBV7-9 to TRBJ2-7, with TRBD2 matching 7 bases. Trimming cost V 10 bases and J 5 bases; bases outside gene matches: 11. CDR3 length equals 13 residues. Looked up from germline, CDR1 is SEHNR and CDR2 is FQNEAQ (reference sequence). The CDR3 region is CAILREGPHEQYF. The CDR3 DNA follows: TGTGCCATCCTCAGGGAGGGTCCCCACGAGCAGTACTTC.

This chain joins TRBV28 and TRBJ1-2, with 8 bases fitting TRBD1. V shed 6 bases and J 6 bases; nucleotides not matched to a gene: 12. Germline CDR1 is MDHEN and CDR2 is SYDVKM. The CDR3 has 15 amino acids. DNA for the CDR3: TGTGCCAGCAGCAAACCCGGACAGGGTGTTGATGGCTACACCTTC. Amino acid sequence: CASSKPGQGVDGYTF.

The V gene is TRBV19, the J gene TRBJ1-1, with no clear D. The germline CDR1 and CDR2 sequences are LNHDA and SQIVND (reference sequence). The CDR3 totals 11 residues. The V gene lost 2 bases and the J gene lost 7 bases, with 5 bases spanning the gap. CDR3 in amino acids: CASSIWDEAFF. The CDR3 DNA reads as TGTGCCAGTAGTATATGGGATGAAGCTTTCTTT.

The chain recombines TRBV28 with TRBJ2-7, with 10 bases aligning to TRBD2. CDR3 length: 15 amino acids. Germline V CDR1 and CDR2: MDHEN, SYDVKM. The V and J ends lost 2 bases and 2 bases, in that order; junction bases with no gene match: 3. The CDR3 DNA follows: TGTGCCAGCAGTTTACGGAGCGGGGGGGCCTACGAGCAGTACTTC. Protein product: CASSLRSGGAYEQYF.

V gene TRBV4-1 combines with J gene TRBJ1-5, with 7 bases aligning to TRBD1. Germline loops: CDR1 MGHRA, CDR2 YSYEKL. After removal of 4 bases from V and 4 bases from J, the junction contained 4 bases not matched to a gene. This CDR3 has 14 residues. The CDR3: CASSPDRRNQPQHF. CDR3 nucleotide sequence: TGCGCCAGCAGCCCGGACAGGAGAAATCAGCCCCAGCATTTT.

The chain is built from TRBV11-2 and TRBJ2-1; 10 bases are a match to TRBD1. V was pared by 5 bases and J by 2 bases, with 3 bases of the junction left unmatched. Germline V gene lookup returns CDR1 SGHAT and CDR2 FQNNGV. CDR3 length: 15 residues. The CDR3 DNA is TGTGCCAGCAGCGCAGGACAGGGGGCCTACAATGAGCAGTTCTTC. It specifies CASSAGQGAYNEQFF.

This sequence joins TRBV19 and TRBJ1-1, with TRBD1 matching 8 bases. The CDR3 extends over 15 amino acids. V was clipped by 5 bases and J by 4 bases; unmatched bases: 9. The germline V gene has CDR1 LNHDA and CDR2 SQIVND (reference sequence). CDR3 sequence reads: CASSAPDRGGTEAFF. In nucleotides, the CDR3 is TGTGCCAGTAGTGCCCCCGACAGGGGCGGCACTGAAGCTTTCTTT.

The rearrangement uses TRBV2 and TRBJ1-2; TRBD1 is a possible D gene (5 bases). Germline V lookup: CDR1 SNHLY, CDR2 FYNNEI. Trimming took 5 bases from V and 1 from J, leaving 8 bases between them. The CDR3 spans 13 residues. CDR3 in amino acids: CASSSDSNYGYTF. DNA of the CDR3: TGTGCCAGCAGTTCTGACAGTAACTATGGCTACACCTTC. The variable domain in full, with the rest retrieved from reference TRBV2 and TRBJ1-2, is EPEVTQTPSHQVTQMGQEVILRCVPISNHLYFYWYRQILGQKVEFLVSFYNNEISEKSEIFDDQFSVERPDGSNFTLKIRSTKLEDSAMYFCASSSDSNYGYTFGSGTRLTVV.

This chain uses TRBV19 with TRBJ2-2; D gene uncertain. The V and J ends lost 3 bases and 0 bases respectively, with 17 bases between them. There are 18 residues in the CDR3. Germline V CDR1 and CDR2: LNHDA, SQIVND (reference sequence). The CDR3 loop reads CASSMTQARNANTGELFF. The CDR3 region has the DNA TGTGCCAGTAGTATGACCCAAGCTAGGAACGCGAACACCGGGGAGCTGTTTTTT. Full variable domain (rest looked up from reference TRBV19 and TRBJ2-2): DGGITQSPKYLFRKEGQNVTLSCEQNLNHDAMYWYRQDPGQGLRLIYYSQIVNDFQKGDIAEGYSVSREKKESFPLTVTSAQKNPTAFYLCASSMTQARNANTGELFFGEGSRLTVL.